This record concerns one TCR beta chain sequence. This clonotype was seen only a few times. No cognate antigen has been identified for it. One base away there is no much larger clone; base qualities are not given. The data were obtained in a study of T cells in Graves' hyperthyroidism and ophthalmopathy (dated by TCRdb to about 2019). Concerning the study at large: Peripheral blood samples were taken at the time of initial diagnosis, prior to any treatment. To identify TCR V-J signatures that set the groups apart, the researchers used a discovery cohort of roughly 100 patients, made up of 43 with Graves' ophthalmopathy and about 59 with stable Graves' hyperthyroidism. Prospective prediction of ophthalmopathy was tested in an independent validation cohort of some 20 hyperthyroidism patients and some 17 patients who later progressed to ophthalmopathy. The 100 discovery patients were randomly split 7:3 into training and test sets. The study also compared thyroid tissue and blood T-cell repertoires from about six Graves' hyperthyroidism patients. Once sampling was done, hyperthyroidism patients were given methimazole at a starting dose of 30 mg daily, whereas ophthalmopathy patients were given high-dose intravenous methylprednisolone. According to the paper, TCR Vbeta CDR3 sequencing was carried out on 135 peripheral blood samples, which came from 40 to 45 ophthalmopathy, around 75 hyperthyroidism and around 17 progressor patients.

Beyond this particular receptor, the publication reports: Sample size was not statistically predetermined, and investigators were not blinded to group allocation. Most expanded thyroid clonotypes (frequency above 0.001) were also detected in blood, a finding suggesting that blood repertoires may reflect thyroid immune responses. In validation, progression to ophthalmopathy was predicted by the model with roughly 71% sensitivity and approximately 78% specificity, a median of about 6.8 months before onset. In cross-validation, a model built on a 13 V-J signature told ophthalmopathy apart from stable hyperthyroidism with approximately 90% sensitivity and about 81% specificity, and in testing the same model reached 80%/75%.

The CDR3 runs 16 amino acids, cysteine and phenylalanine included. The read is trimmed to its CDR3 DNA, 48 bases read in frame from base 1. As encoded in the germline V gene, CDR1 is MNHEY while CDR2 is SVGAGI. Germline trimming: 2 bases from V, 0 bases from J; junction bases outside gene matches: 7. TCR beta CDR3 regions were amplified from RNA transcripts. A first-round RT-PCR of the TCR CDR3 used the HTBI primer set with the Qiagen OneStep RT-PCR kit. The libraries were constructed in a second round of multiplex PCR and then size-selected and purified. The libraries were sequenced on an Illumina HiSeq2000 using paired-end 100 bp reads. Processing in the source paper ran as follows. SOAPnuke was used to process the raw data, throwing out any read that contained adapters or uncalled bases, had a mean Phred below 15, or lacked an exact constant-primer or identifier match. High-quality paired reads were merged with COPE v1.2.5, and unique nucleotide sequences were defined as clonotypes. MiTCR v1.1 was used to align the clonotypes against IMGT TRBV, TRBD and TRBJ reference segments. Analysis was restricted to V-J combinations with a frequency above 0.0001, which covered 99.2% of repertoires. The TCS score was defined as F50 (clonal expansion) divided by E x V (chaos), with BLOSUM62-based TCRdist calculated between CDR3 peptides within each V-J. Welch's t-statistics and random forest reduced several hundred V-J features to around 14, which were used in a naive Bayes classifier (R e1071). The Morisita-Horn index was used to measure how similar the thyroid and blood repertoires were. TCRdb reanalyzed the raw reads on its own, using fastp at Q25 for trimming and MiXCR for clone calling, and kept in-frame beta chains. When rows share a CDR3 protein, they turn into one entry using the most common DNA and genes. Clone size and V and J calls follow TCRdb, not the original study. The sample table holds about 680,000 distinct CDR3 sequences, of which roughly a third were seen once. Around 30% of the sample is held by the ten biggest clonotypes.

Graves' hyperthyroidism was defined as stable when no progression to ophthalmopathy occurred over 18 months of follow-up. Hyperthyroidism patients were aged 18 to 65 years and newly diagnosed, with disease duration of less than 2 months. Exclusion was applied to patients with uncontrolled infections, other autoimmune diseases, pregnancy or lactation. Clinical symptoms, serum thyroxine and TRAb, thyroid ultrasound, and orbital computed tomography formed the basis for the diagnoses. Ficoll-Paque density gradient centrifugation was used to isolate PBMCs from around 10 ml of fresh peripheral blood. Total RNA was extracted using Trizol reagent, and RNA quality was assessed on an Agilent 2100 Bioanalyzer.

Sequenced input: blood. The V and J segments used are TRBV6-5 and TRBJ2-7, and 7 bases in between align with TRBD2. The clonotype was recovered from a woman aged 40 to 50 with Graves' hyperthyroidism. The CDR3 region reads CASSYAQAGSSYEQYF. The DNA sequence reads TGTGCCAGCAGTTACGCGCAAGCGGGGAGCTCCTACGAGCAGTACTTC.